The clone carrying this T cell receptor beta chain appeared many times. This entry belongs to a study of CD8+CD57+ T cells in acquired aplastic anemia. About the research overall: The sorted CD4+ and CD8+ cells yielded an average around 3 ug of DNA.

Germline CDR1 reads DFQATT; CDR2 reads SNEGSKA (reference sequence). The CDR3 runs to 16 residues. Trimming took off 6 bases at V and 0 bases at J, with 18 bases between the two ends. Both TCR beta VDJ combination and CDR3 sequence profiling were carried out. Genomic DNA was the template for this profiling. TCRdb recomputed calls from the reads with MiXCR, one row per CDR3 protein. The sample consists of about 68,000 distinct CDR3 sequences, around half of them appearing once. The sequence was obtained from a human donor in good health, serving as a control. This chain joins TRBV20-1 and TRBJ2-1; D is uncertain. Sample: sorted CD4+, CD8+, or CD8+CD57+ T cells (not recorded which) from PBMCs. This CDR3 reads CSAIPQTLSSYNEQFF. The CDR3 region has the DNA TGCAGTGCCATTCCTCAGACGTTGAGCTCCTACAATGAGCAGTTCTTC.